This entry concerns a single T cell receptor (beta chain). This CDR3 region has 13 residues. Germline loops: CDR1 MNHEY, CDR2 SMNVEV (reference sequence). V shed 2 bases, J shed 5 bases, and the junction held 1 base outside the gene matches. The data originate from a study of blood T cell repertoires in COVID-19. Study as a whole: T cells, B-cell-depleted T cells, or PBMCs provided the cDNA or gDNA that served as material.

Per the original methods: Quantification of nucleated cells was approximated via reference gene primer amplification. Profiling relied on immunoSEQ multiplex PCR, and the TCRdb table lists in-frame clones only, not all of them. That table supplies the V and J calls and clone size; D and trimming were determined from the DNA. The table shows 55,000 to 65,000 clones, with around 87% occurring only once. The chain couples TRBV27 to TRBJ2-7; 9 bases align to TRBD1. The sequence was collected from a human donor with acute or convalescent COVID-19. The donor label of this sample is uncertain. The sequenced material came from peripheral blood. CDR3 nucleotide sequence: TGTGCCAGCAGTTTAGGGACAGGGCACGAGCAGTACGTC. Its translation: CASSLGTGHEQYV.